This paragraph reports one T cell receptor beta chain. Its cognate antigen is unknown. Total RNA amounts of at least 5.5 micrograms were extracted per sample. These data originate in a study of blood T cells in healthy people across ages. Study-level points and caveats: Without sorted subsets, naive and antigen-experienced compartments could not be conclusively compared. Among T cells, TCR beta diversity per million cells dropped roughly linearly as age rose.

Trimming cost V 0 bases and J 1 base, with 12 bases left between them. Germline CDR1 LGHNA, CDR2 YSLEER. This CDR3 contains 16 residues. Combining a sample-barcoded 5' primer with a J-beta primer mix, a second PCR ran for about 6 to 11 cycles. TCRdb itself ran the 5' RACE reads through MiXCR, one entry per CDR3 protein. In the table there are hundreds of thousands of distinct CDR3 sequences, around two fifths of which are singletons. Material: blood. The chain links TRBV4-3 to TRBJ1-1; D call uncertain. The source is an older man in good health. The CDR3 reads CASSQEVTIPNTEAFF. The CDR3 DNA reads TGCGCCAGCAGCCAAGAAGTAACCATACCGAACACTGAAGCTTTCTTT.